This T cell receptor (beta chain) appears in the sequencing data of a study of cytomegalovirus exposure and HLA in healthy donors. Primers: 60 Vbeta forward and 13 Jbeta reverse. The repertoire was sequenced with immunoSEQ multiplex PCR; TCRdb's copy has only in-frame clones and lacks some. The table records some 150,000 clones, roughly 79% of them present only once. This CDR3 region has 14 residues. J gave up 5 bases and V 3 bases, and 4 bases lay outside the gene matches. Germline-derived CDR1 and CDR2 are MGHDK and SYGVNS. The sequencing input was PBMCs. The receptor was isolated from a woman under 40 in good health and CMV-seropositive. The chain combines TRBV25-1 with TRBJ2-5, with 9 bases fitting TRBD2. The CDR3, as DNA: TGTGCCAGCAGTGAGTCGCTAGCGGGGGAGACCCAGTACTTC. It codes for CASSESLAGETQYF.